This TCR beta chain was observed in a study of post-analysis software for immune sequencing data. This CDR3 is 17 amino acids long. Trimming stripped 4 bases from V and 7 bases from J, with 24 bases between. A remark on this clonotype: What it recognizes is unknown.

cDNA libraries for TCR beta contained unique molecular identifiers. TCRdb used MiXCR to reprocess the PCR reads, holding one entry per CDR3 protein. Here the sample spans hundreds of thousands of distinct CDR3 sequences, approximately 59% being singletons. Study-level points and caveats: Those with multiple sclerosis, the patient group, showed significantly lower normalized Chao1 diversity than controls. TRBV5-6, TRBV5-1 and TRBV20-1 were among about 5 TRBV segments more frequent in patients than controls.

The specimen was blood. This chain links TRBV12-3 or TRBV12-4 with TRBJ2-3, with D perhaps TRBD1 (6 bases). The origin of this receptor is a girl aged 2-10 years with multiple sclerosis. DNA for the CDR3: TGTGCCAGCAGTTCAAAACCGGGACACCCGGGGATATATACGCAGTATTTT. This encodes CASSSKPGHPGIYTQYF.